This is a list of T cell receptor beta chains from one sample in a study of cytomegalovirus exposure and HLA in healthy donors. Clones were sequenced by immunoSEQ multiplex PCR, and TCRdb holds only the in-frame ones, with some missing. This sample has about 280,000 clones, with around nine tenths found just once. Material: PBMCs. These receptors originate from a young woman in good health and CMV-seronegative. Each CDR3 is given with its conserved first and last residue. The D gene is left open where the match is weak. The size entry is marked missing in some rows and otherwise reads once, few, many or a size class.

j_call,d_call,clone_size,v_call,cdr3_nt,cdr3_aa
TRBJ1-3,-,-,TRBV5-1,TGCGCCAGCAGCTCCTCGGACATGAGCAGCACTACACTCTCTGGAAACACCATATATTTT,CASSSSDMSSTTLSGNTIYF
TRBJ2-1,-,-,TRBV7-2,TGTGCCAGCAGCTCCTCCGCCTACAATGAGCAGTTCTTC,CASSSSAYNEQFF
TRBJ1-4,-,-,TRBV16,TGTGCCAGCAGCCAATCGTCACAGGAGTTTGAAAAACTGTTTTTT,CASSQSSQEFEKLFF
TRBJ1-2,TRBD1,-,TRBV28,TGTGCCAGCAGAGAGACAGGGTTGTCGTATGGCTACACCTTC,CASRETGLSYGYTF
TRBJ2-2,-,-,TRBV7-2,TGTGCCAGCAGCTCCAGGGGAACCGGGGAGCTGTTTTTT,CASSSRGTGELFF
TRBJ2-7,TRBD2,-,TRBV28,TGTGCCAGCGTACTAGCGGGAGCCTACGAGCAGTACTTC,CASVLAGAYEQYF
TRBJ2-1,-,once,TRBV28,TGTGCCAGCAGTCCATGGGGGGTGGGACAGATCTACAATGAGCAGTTCTTC,CASSPWGVGQIYNEQFF
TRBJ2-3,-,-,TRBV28,TGTGCCAGCAGTTCCCTACTGTTGGGGGGAGGTGATACGCAGTATTTT,CASSSLLLGGGDTQYF
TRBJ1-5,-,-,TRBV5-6,TGTGCCAGCAGCCAATTACAAAGACAGGATCAGCCCCAGCATTTT,CASSQLQRQDQPQHF
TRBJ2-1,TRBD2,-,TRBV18,TGTGCCAGCTCACCACTGGGACTAGCGGGAGTTGATCCCTACAATGAGCAGTTCTTC,CASSPLGLAGVDPYNEQFF
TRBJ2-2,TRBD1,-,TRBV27,TGTGCCAGCAGTTTGACAGGGGGCTACACCGGGGAGCTGTTTTTT,CASSLTGGYTGELFF
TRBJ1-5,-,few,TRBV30,TGTGCCTGGAGCGAATTCCCTGCTAGACAGTCCAATCAGCCCCAGCATTTT,CAWSEFPARQSNQPQHF
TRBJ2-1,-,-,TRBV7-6,TGTGCCAGCAGCTTAGTGTACAGCCCCAACAATGAGCAGTTCTTC,CASSLVYSPNNEQFF
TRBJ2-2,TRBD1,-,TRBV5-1,TGCGCCAGCAGCTTGGCGGGGGACAGGTGGAACACCGGGGAGCTGTTTTTT,CASSLAGDRWNTGELFF
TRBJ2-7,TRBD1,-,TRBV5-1,TGCGCCAGCGGCCGGGACAGGCTCTACGAGCAGTACTTC,CASGRDRLYEQYF
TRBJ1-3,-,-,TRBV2,TGTGCCAGCAGTCCATGGACTGCGCCGAGAAACACCATATATTTT,CASSPWTAPRNTIYF
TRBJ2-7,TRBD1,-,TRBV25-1,TGTGCCAGCAGTTCCACGCGACAGGGTTTCTACGAGCAGTACTTC,CASSSTRQGFYEQYF
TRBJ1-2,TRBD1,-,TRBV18,TGTGCCAGCTCACCGGGAGAGACAGGGGGCTTTGGCTACACCTTC,CASSPGETGGFGYTF
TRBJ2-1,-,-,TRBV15,TGTGCCACCAGCAGTCACGGGGGCTACAATGAGCAGTTCTTC,CATSSHGGYNEQFF
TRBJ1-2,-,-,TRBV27,TGTGCCAGCAGTTTAAGGCCGGGGACTCCGCCAGGCTACACCTTC,CASSLRPGTPPGYTF
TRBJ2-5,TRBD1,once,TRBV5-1,TGCGCCAGCAGCTCATTACAGGGGTACGAGACCCAGTACTTC,CASSSLQGYETQYF
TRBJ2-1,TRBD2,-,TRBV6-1,TGTGCCAGCAGTGAGGGTAGCGGGTCCTACAATGAGCAGTTCTTC,CASSEGSGSYNEQFF
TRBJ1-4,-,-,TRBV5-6,TGTGCCAGCAGAGGACAGCTTGATGAAAAACTGTTTTTT,CASRGQLDEKLFF
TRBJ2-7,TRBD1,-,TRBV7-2,TGTGCCAGCAGCTTCGACAGGGGGCTTTCCGACGAGCAGTACTTC,CASSFDRGLSDEQYF
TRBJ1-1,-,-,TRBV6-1,TGTGCCAGCAGTGAATCAGTCGCCGGGGACACTGAAGCTTTCTTT,CASSESVAGDTEAFF
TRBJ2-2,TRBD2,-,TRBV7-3,TGTGCCAGCAGCCCTCGAGCAGCGGGAGTGTTTAATTTAGGGGAGCTGTTTTTT,CASSPRAAGVFNLGELFF
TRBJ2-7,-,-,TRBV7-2,TGTGCCAGCAGCTTAGCATCTAGTGCCACATACGAGCAGTACTTC,CASSLASSATYEQYF
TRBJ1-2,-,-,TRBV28,TGTGCCAGCACTCGCAGTAACTATGGCTACACCTTC,CASTRSNYGYTF
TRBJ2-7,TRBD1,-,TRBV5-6,TGTGCCAGCAGTTCCGGGACAGGGCAATTCTACGAGCAGTACTTC,CASSSGTGQFYEQYF
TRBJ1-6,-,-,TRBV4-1,TGCGCCAGCAGCCAAGATGCGGGCGGACAGACCAATTCACCCCTCCACTTT,CASSQDAGGQTNSPLHF
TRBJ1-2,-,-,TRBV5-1,TGCGCCAGCAGCTCGACACTTTGGGGCCGAGCTAACTATGGCTACACCTTC,CASSSTLWGRANYGYTF
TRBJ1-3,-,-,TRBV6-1,TGTGCCAGCAGACAGGGAAACACCATATATTTT,CASRQGNTIYF
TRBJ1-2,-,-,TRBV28,TGTGCCAGCAGTTTATTGGGGGGAGGGGGCTACACCTTC,CASSLLGGGGYTF
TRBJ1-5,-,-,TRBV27,TGTGCCAGCAGTCAACCAGGGTTCCTTAGCAATCAGCCCCAGCATTTT,CASSQPGFLSNQPQHF
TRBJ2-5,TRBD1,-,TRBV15,TGTGCCACCAGCAGAGGAACAGGGGAGCCAGAGACCCAGTACTTC,CATSRGTGEPETQYF
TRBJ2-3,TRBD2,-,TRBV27,TGTGCCAGCAGTCCACCCCCCGGGGGGGATACGCAGTATTTT,CASSPPPGGDTQYF
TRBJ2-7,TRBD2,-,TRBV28,TGTGCCAGCAGTTTTCCCCCCGGGGCGGGAGGGCGGTACGAGCAGTACTTC,CASSFPPGAGGRYEQYF
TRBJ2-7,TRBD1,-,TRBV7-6,TGTGCCAGCAGCTATCGGGACAGATACGAGCAGTACTTC,CASSYRDRYEQYF
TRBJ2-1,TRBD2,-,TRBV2,TGTGCCAGCAGTACACTAGCGGGCGATGAGCAGTTCTTC,CASSTLAGDEQFF
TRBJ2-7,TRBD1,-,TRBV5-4,TGTGCCAGCAGCTTGGGACAGGGGGGCGACTACGAGCAGTACTTC,CASSLGQGGDYEQYF
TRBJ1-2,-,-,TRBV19,TGTGCCAGTAGTACCACGTGGGGGGACCCTAACTATGGCTACACCTTC,CASSTTWGDPNYGYTF
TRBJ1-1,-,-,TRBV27,TGTGCCAGCAGTTTCCGTATCTCAGGGGAAACTGAAGCTTTCTTT,CASSFRISGETEAFF
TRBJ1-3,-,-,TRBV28,TGTGCCAGCAGCTTCAGGGTATGGGGAAACACCATATATTTT,CASSFRVWGNTIYF
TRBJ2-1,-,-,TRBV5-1,TGCGCCAGCAGCTTGGATGGCAGGGATAGGCGAGGTGAGCAGTTCTTC,CASSLDGRDRRGEQFF
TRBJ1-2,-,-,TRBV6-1,TGTGCCAGCAGTGAATCTATAGTGTGGGCGACCTGGGATGGCTACACCTTC,CASSESIVWATWDGYTF
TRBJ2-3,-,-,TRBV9,TGTGCCAGCAGCGTAGACGGGGTCGGGATCACAGATACGCAGTATTTT,CASSVDGVGITDTQYF
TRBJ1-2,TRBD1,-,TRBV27,TGTGCCAGCAGTCTAGGAGACAGGGGCTATGGCTACACCTTC,CASSLGDRGYGYTF
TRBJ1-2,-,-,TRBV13,TGTGCCAGCAGCTTAGGGCTTTCAGGGGACGGGTATGGCTACACCTTC,CASSLGLSGDGYGYTF
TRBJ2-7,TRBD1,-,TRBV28,TGTGCCAGCAATACCGGGACAGGGTCCTACGAGCAGTACTTC,CASNTGTGSYEQYF
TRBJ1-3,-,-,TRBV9,TGTGCCAGCAGCGAAAGACAGGCCTCTGGAAACACCATATATTTT,CASSERQASGNTIYF
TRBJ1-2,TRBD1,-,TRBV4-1,TGCGCCAGCAGCCAAATGATAGACAGGGGCATCGGCGGCTACACCTTC,CASSQMIDRGIGGYTF
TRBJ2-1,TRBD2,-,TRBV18,TGTGCCAGCTCACCACCCACCGGGAGGACTGACAATGAGCAGTTCTTC,CASSPPTGRTDNEQFF
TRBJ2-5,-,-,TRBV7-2,TGTGCCAGCAGCTTATTCTCCCCCGAGACCCAGTACTTC,CASSLFSPETQYF
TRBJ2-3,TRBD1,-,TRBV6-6,TGTGCCAGCAGTCCTCCGGGACAGGGCCCAGATACGCAGTATTTT,CASSPPGQGPDTQYF
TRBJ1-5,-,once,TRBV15,TGTGCCACCAGCAGGCACGCGGAAGCGGACCCCCAGCATTTT,CATSRHAEADPQHF
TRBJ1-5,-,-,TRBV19,TGTGCCAGTTGGACAAGCGAAACCATTTATAGCAATCAGCCCCAGCATTTT,CASWTSETIYSNQPQHF
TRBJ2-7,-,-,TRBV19,TGTGCCAGTAGTATACCCACAGGGCCGAACGAGCAGTACTTC,CASSIPTGPNEQYF
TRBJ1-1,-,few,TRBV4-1,TGCGCCAGCAGCCAAGGGCGGGTGGAGGCTTTCTTT,CASSQGRVEAFF